The rows below give T cell receptor beta chains drawn from one sample of a study of cytomegalovirus exposure and HLA in healthy donors. The table came from immunoSEQ multiplex PCR; TCRdb's copy has only in-frame clones and leaves some out. The sample shows about 160,000 clones, around 60% of them seen only once. Sequenced sample: PBMCs. The origin of the receptors is a woman aged 55-70 years in good health and CMV-seropositive. CDR3s include the opening cysteine and the closing phenylalanine or tryptophan. Each record gives: J gene, clone size, V gene, D gene, CDR3 DNA, CDR3 protein. D genes are given only for firm matches. Expanded clones are given a class, and other clones once, few, many or no size at all.

J gene: TRBJ2-1; clone size: -; V gene: TRBV2; D gene: TRBD2; CDR3 DNA: TGTGCCAGCAGGGCCGGACTAGCGGGCTACAATGAGCAGTTCTTC; CDR3 protein: CASRAGLAGYNEQFF
J gene: TRBJ2-7; clone size: once; V gene: TRBV14; D gene: TRBD1; CDR3 DNA: TGTGCCAGCAGCCAAGGGCGTCCAATTACAGGGGACTACGAGCAGTACTTC; CDR3 protein: CASSQGRPITGDYEQYF
J gene: TRBJ2-7; clone size: -; V gene: TRBV19; D gene: TRBD1; CDR3 DNA: TGTGCCAGTAGAACAGGGGGTAACGACGAGCAGTACTTC; CDR3 protein: CASRTGGNDEQYF
J gene: TRBJ2-2; clone size: -; V gene: TRBV27; D gene: -; CDR3 DNA: TGTGCCAGCAGTTTTTATGAGGACACCGGGGAGCTGTTTTTT; CDR3 protein: CASSFYEDTGELFF
J gene: TRBJ1-3; clone size: -; V gene: TRBV28; D gene: -; CDR3 DNA: TGTGCCAGCAGGAGCAGGGTGGCGGGAAACACCATATATTTT; CDR3 protein: CASRSRVAGNTIYF
J gene: TRBJ2-3; clone size: -; V gene: TRBV27; D gene: TRBD2; CDR3 DNA: TGTGCCAGCAGTTTATCGACTAGCGGGAGAACAGATACGCAGTATTTT; CDR3 protein: CASSLSTSGRTDTQYF
J gene: TRBJ2-7; clone size: -; V gene: TRBV11-2; D gene: -; CDR3 DNA: TGTGCCAGCAGCTTAGTCGGGGTGGGCTACGAGCAGTACTTC; CDR3 protein: CASSLVGVGYEQYF
J gene: TRBJ2-7; clone size: few; V gene: TRBV4-2; D gene: -; CDR3 DNA: TGTGCCAGCAGCCCCCGAGGGGGTTCCTACGAGCAGTACTTC; CDR3 protein: CASSPRGGSYEQYF
J gene: TRBJ1-1; clone size: -; V gene: TRBV7-9; D gene: -; CDR3 DNA: TGTGCCAGCAGCTCACAGGAGTACACTGAAGCTTTCTTT; CDR3 protein: CASSSQEYTEAFF
J gene: TRBJ2-7; clone size: few; V gene: TRBV4-3; D gene: -; CDR3 DNA: TGCGCCAGCAGCCAAGTTTTCGGGGGAGTCTACGAGCAGTACTTC; CDR3 protein: CASSQVFGGVYEQYF
J gene: TRBJ2-3; clone size: -; V gene: TRBV15; D gene: -; CDR3 DNA: TGTGCCACCAGCAGTTTAGGCACAGATACGCAGTATTTT; CDR3 protein: CATSSLGTDTQYF
J gene: TRBJ1-3; clone size: -; V gene: TRBV5-1; D gene: -; CDR3 DNA: TGCGCCAGCAGCCCGACTGGCAGCGACTCTGGAAACACCATATATTTT; CDR3 protein: CASSPTGSDSGNTIYF
J gene: TRBJ2-2; clone size: -; V gene: TRBV18; D gene: -; CDR3 DNA: TGTGCCAGCTCACCAAGAGAGGGATCGAACACCGGGGAGCTGTTTTTT; CDR3 protein: CASSPREGSNTGELFF
J gene: TRBJ2-1; clone size: -; V gene: TRBV9; D gene: TRBD2; CDR3 DNA: TGTGCCAGCGGCGGGAGTTCCTACAATGAGCAGTTCTTC; CDR3 protein: CASGGSSYNEQFF
J gene: TRBJ2-7; clone size: -; V gene: TRBV6-6; D gene: -; CDR3 DNA: TGTGCCAGCCGCCCCTATACAGGGATGTTTTCCTACGAGCAGTACTTC; CDR3 protein: CASRPYTGMFSYEQYF
J gene: TRBJ2-2; clone size: few; V gene: TRBV7-3; D gene: -; CDR3 DNA: TGTGCCAGCAGCGATAGCGGGGAGCTGTTTTTT; CDR3 protein: CASSDSGELFF
J gene: TRBJ1-3; clone size: -; V gene: TRBV28; D gene: -; CDR3 DNA: TGTGCCAGCAGTTTGCTTCACATGGGACAATCTGGAAACACCATATATTTT; CDR3 protein: CASSLLHMGQSGNTIYF
J gene: TRBJ2-7; clone size: -; V gene: TRBV5-5; D gene: -; CDR3 DNA: TGTGCCAGCAGCCCCGGACAGACCTACGAGCAGTACTTC; CDR3 protein: CASSPGQTYEQYF
J gene: TRBJ2-3; clone size: few; V gene: TRBV29-1; D gene: TRBD2; CDR3 DNA: TGCAGCGTCGATACTAGCGGGAGCACAGATACGCAGTATTTT; CDR3 protein: CSVDTSGSTDTQYF
J gene: TRBJ2-7; clone size: -; V gene: TRBV6-5; D gene: TRBD2; CDR3 DNA: TGTGCCAGCAGGCCGGGACTAGCGGCATACGAGCAGTACTTC; CDR3 protein: CASRPGLAAYEQYF
J gene: TRBJ2-1; clone size: -; V gene: TRBV2; D gene: TRBD2; CDR3 DNA: TGTGCCAGCAGTGAAGATGGACTAGCGGGAATGAACAATGAGCAGTTCTTC; CDR3 protein: CASSEDGLAGMNNEQFF
J gene: TRBJ2-3; clone size: few; V gene: TRBV30; D gene: TRBD1; CDR3 DNA: TGTGCCTCCTCAGGGGGACCCACCGGAGATACGCAGTATTTT; CDR3 protein: CASSGGPTGDTQYF
J gene: TRBJ2-1; clone size: -; V gene: TRBV6-6; D gene: TRBD2; CDR3 DNA: TGTGCCAGCAGCCCGACTAGCGGGAACAATGAGCAGTTCTTC; CDR3 protein: CASSPTSGNNEQFF
J gene: TRBJ2-1; clone size: -; V gene: TRBV30; D gene: TRBD2; CDR3 DNA: TGTGCCTGGAGTGCCGGACTAGCGGCAAACAATGAGCAGTTCTTC; CDR3 protein: CAWSAGLAANNEQFF
J gene: TRBJ2-5; clone size: -; V gene: TRBV11-2; D gene: -; CDR3 DNA: TGTGCCAGCAGCTTAAGACAGGAGAATCAAGAGACCCAGTACTTC; CDR3 protein: CASSLRQENQETQYF
J gene: TRBJ2-3; clone size: -; V gene: TRBV19; D gene: -; CDR3 DNA: TGTGCCAGTAGTATATCGGGGATTAGCACAGATACGCAGTATTTT; CDR3 protein: CASSISGISTDTQYF
J gene: TRBJ2-2; clone size: -; V gene: TRBV5-1; D gene: TRBD2; CDR3 DNA: TGCGCCAGCAAGGTTTCAAGCGGGAGGGCCGCCGGGGAGCTGTTTTTT; CDR3 protein: CASKVSSGRAAGELFF
J gene: TRBJ1-4; clone size: -; V gene: TRBV28; D gene: TRBD1; CDR3 DNA: TGTGCCAGCAGTTTGTCGGGACAGGGTGAAAAACTGTTTTTT; CDR3 protein: CASSLSGQGEKLFF
J gene: TRBJ2-1; clone size: -; V gene: TRBV28; D gene: -; CDR3 DNA: TGTGCCAGCAGTTCCCCGGGGAGGAGCTCCTACAATGAGCAGTTCTTC; CDR3 protein: CASSSPGRSSYNEQFF
J gene: TRBJ2-7; clone size: -; V gene: TRBV30; D gene: -; CDR3 DNA: TGTGCCTGGAGTATCGCGGGCTACGAGCAGTACTTC; CDR3 protein: CAWSIAGYEQYF
J gene: TRBJ1-4; clone size: -; V gene: TRBV5-1; D gene: TRBD1; CDR3 DNA: TGCGCCAGCAGCGCGGGACAGGGGCGAGAACAGAATGAAAAACTGTTTTTT; CDR3 protein: CASSAGQGREQNEKLFF
J gene: TRBJ1-1; clone size: -; V gene: TRBV7-2; D gene: -; CDR3 DNA: TGTGCCAGCAGCCCACAACAGGGAATTGGCACTGAAGCTTTCTTT; CDR3 protein: CASSPQQGIGTEAFF
J gene: TRBJ2-3; clone size: -; V gene: TRBV7-2; D gene: -; CDR3 DNA: TGTGCCAGCAGCTTAGTTGGGCAGGATTGGGATACGCAGTATTTT; CDR3 protein: CASSLVGQDWDTQYF
J gene: TRBJ2-7; clone size: -; V gene: TRBV6-1; D gene: -; CDR3 DNA: TGTGCCAGCAGGGACAGCTCCTACGAGCAGTACTTC; CDR3 protein: CASRDSSYEQYF
J gene: TRBJ2-7; clone size: -; V gene: TRBV2; D gene: TRBD2; CDR3 DNA: TGTGCCAGCAGTGAAGCGCGGCTAGCGGGTGAGCAGTACTTC; CDR3 protein: CASSEARLAGEQYF